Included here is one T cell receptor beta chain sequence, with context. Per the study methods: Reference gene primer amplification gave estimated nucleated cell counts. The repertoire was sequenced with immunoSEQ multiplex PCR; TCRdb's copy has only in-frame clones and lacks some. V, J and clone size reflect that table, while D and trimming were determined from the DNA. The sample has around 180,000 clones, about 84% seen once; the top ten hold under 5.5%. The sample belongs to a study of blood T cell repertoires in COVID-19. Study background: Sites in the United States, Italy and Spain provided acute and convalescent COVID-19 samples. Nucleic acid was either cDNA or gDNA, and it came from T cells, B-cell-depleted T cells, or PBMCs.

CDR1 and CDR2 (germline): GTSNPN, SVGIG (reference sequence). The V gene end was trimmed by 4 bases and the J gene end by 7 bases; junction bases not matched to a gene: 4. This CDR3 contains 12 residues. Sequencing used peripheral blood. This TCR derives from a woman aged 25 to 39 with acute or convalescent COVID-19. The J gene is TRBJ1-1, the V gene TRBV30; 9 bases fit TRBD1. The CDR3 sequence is CAWNRQGVEAFF. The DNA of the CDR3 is TGTGCCTGGAACAGACAGGGGGTTGAAGCTTTCTTT.